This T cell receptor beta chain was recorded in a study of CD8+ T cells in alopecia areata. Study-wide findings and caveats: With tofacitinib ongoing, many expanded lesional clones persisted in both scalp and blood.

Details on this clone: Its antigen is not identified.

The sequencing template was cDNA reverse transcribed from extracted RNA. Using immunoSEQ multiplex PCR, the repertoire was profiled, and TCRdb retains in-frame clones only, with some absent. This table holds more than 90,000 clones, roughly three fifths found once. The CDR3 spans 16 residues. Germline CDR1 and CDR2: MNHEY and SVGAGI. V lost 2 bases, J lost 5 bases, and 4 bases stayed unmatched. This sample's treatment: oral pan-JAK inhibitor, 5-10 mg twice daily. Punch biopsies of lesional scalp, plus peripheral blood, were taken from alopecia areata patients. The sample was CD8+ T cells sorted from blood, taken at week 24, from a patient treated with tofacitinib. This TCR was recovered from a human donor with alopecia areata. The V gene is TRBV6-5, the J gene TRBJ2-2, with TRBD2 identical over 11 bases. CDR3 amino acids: CASSYRGLAATGELFF. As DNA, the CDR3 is TGTGCCAGCAGTTACAGGGGACTAGCGGCGACCGGGGAGCTGTTTTTT.